The present T cell receptor (beta chain) was sequenced within a study of shared clonotypes between healthy human individuals (TCRdb year 2020). Turning to the overall study: A couple of women and a few men aged 18 to 49 years were included in the cohort. For each donor, CD4 naive and CD4 memory were each run on three plates, CD8 naive on two plates, and CD8 memory on one plate. The study deeply sequenced blood TCR repertoires of five healthy adults to estimate repertoire size and the extent of clonotype sharing between individuals. Different laboratories and diverse techniques were used to prepare libraries and sequence TCR repertoires, to increase sequencing depth and limit assay-specific biases. Per donor, leukapheresis produced somewhere between about 0.8 and 9 billion PBMCs. What the work shows at the level of the full study, not this receptor alone: Naive subsets generally had larger estimated clonotype richness than memory subsets. Because the study included a small number of donors, the genetic and exposure-history diversity represented was limited. Higher generation probabilities were observed for clonotypes shared by all four sorted-subset donors than for non-shared clonotypes. Sampling was restricted to blood, and TCR repertoires in tissues likely differ from the TCR repertoires found in blood. Rarefaction of sorted-subset datasets indicated incomplete sequencing despite the large sequencing depth. Pairwise subsampling indicated that sequencing depth was expected to affect the degree of clonotype sharing among donors. Across a handful of donors, around 5.4% of naive CD4, over 3% of naive CD8, 2% to 2.5% of memory CD4, and 0.4% of memory CD8 clonotypes were shared.

CD8 naive samples were obtained by positive selection for CCR7 among CD45RO-negative cells, yielding a CD45RA+CCR7+ population from which TemRA cells were excluded. Donors were healthy HIV-negative adults with no recently reported acute infections or vaccinations. Every donor was a Caucasian adult residing in Nashville, Tennessee, USA. After blood collection by leukapheresis, PBMCs were isolated using Ficoll-Histopaque density gradient centrifugation and then cryopreserved in the vapor phase of liquid nitrogen. Purity and quantity of every magnetically sorted T cell population were checked by analytical flow cytometry. Each sorted fraction had its genomic DNA isolated and then quantified by UV absorbance on a Nanodrop 2000c. As concerns this clone: Its antigen is not yet known. The sample holds no much larger clone one base away, and base qualities are not on file.

Using the deep immunoSEQ assay, TCR CDR3 regions were amplified from genomic DNA by multiplex PCR. For each cell subset, the extracted genomic DNA was distributed evenly across all wells of several immunoSEQ 96-well plates, and each plate served as one replicate. Each replicate PCR for sorted subsets received around 200 ng genomic DNA, equal to roughly 30,000 T cell genomes. Purified libraries were measured with a Qubit 3.0 fluorometer, size-checked on a Bioanalyzer 2100, and measured again with the KAPA Library Quantification kit. Every immunoSEQ 96-well plate was sequenced on a separate single-read 150-cycle Illumina NextSeq 550 flow cell. As for how the authors treated the data: Because only junctional sequences without quality scores were contained in the immunoSEQ output, filtering matching that applied to full-length reads could not be performed. Sequences were annotated with PyIR, a Python wrapper for IgBLAST v1.9, and V/J genes and CDR3 were assigned using IMGT germline references. Reads were removed for weak V/J assignments (E-value above 1e-6), missing CDR3, stop codons, out-of-frame junctions, or ambiguous translated residues. V3J clonotypes were defined as sequences sharing an identical inferred V gene, J gene, and CDR3 amino acid sequence. Percentage overlap between repertoires was calculated by dividing the number of shared unique clonotypes by the size of the smaller repertoire. RTK rarefaction, the Chao1 estimator, and Recon v2.1 estimates of unobserved clonotypes were used to assess repertoire richness. For all TCRbeta clonotypes obtained by the gDNA method from several donors, generation probabilities were computed with OLGA. Entries here come from immuneACCESS through TCRdb and include only in-frame sequences with V and J called. Some clones fail to appear in such tables; in the studies checked, an unresolved V gene covers under half of the shortfall, and the cause of the remainder is unknown. That table supplies the V and J calls and clone size; D and trimming were determined from the DNA. For this sample the table gives around 2,000,000 clones, of which approximately 94% were detected only once. The ten largest make up around 1.2% of the sample.

From a lookup of the germline V gene, CDR1 and CDR2 are MGHRA and YSYEKL. The CDR3 goes from the cysteine to the phenylalanine over 17 residues. Of the read, only the CDR3 DNA is kept; its 51 bases are in frame from base 1. For this chain, trimming is 4 bases at the V end and 4 bases at the J end, and the number of junction bases without a gene match is 15. Sequenced: naive CD8+ T cells sorted from blood. What this sample's cell subset or site label stands for: CD45RA+CCR7+. The V gene is TRBV4-1 and the J gene is TRBJ1-2, and 7 bases in between align with TRBD1. The sequence was obtained from a man younger than 30 in good health. The DNA sequence is given as TGCGCCAGCAGCCTATCTCCTTACTCCGGACAGGTCTATGGCTACACCTTC. Its protein product is CASSLSPYSGQVYGYTF.